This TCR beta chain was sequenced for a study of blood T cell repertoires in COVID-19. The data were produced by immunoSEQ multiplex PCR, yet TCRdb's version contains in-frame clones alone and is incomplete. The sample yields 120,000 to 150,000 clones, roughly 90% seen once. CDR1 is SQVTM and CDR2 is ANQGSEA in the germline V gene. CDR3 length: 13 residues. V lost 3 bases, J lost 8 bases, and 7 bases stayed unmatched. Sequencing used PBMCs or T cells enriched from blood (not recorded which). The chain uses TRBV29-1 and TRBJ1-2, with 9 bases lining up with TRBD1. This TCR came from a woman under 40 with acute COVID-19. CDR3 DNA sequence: TGCAGCGTTGAGGGACAGGGAGGGCAGGGCTACACCTTC. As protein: CSVEGQGGQGYTF.